These 5 T cell receptor beta chains were sequenced from one sample in a study of PD-L1 blockade in urothelial cancer. The method was immunoSEQ multiplex PCR; TCRdb's version includes in-frame clones alone and lacks a portion of them. The table has roughly 51,000 clones, just over 85% seen once. As to time point: pretreatment peripheral blood. Source: PBMCs, taken around atezolizumab (anti-PD-L1) treatment. The receptors shown here come from a man aged 55 to 69 with urothelial cancer.

The chain couples TRBV7-2 to TRBJ2-3, with TRBD2 matching over 13 bases. Germline-derived CDR1 and CDR2 are SGHTA and FQGNSA. The CDR3 extends over 19 amino acids. V dropped 5 bases and J dropped 0; count of bases not matched to a gene: 11. The chain's CDR3 is CASSDRTSGSLGSTDTQYF. In nucleotides, the CDR3 is TGTGCCAGCAGCGACAGGACTAGCGGGAGCCTTGGTAGCACAGATACGCAGTATTTT.

The chain carries TRBV2 and TRBJ2-1, with 9 bases identical to TRBD2. The junction had 8 bases not matched to a gene; V was cut back by 8 bases and J by 3 bases. CDR1 SNHLY and CDR2 FYNNEI come from the germline V gene. The CDR3 sequence is 15 residues long. The CDR3 coding sequence is TGTGCCAGCCGGATTTGGCGGGAGGGCTACAATGAGCAGTTCTTC. This translates into CASRIWREGYNEQFF.

The J gene is TRBJ2-7, the V gene TRBV19; D gene unclear. Trimming stripped 1 base from V and 4 bases from J, with 8 bases between. The CDR3 has 13 amino acids. Germline V CDR1 and CDR2: LNHDA, SQIVND (reference sequence). The CDR3 spells CASSIASRYEQYF. Written as DNA, the CDR3 is TGTGCCAGTAGTATAGCATCCAGGTACGAGCAGTACTTC. Full variable domain (rest looked up from reference TRBV19 and TRBJ2-7): DGGITQSPKYLFRKEGQNVTLSCEQNLNHDAMYWYRQDPGQGLRLIYYSQIVNDFQKGDIAEGYSVSREKKESFPLTVTSAQKNPTAFYLCASSIASRYEQYFGPGTRLTVT.

The genes are TRBV19 and TRBJ2-1, with 8 bases fitting TRBD2. The V and J ends lost 5 bases and 15 bases, in that order; junction bases with no gene match: 12. Germline CDR1 is LNHDA and CDR2 is SQIVND (reference sequence). This CDR3 has 13 amino acids. CDR3 residues: CASSSGERETRFF. The CDR3 nucleotides are TGTGCCAGTAGTTCCGGGGAGCGGGAGACCCGGTTCTTC.

The gene calls are TRBV15 and TRBJ1-6; TRBD1 might be the D (5 bases). V was clipped by 1 base and J by 5 bases, with 6 bases between them. The germline V gene has CDR1 LNHNV and CDR2 YYDKDF (reference sequence). This CDR3 comprises 14 residues. Here the CDR3 DNA reads TGTGCCACCAGCAGAGTAGGGGATAATTCACCCCTCCACTTT. It translates to CATSRVGDNSPLHF. Full variable domain (rest looked up from reference TRBV15 and TRBJ1-6): DAMVIQNPRYQVTQFGKPVTLSCSQTLNHNVMYWYQQKSSQAPKLLFHYYDKDFNNEADTPDNFQSRRPNTSFCFLDIRSPGLGDTAMYLCATSRVGDNSPLHFGNGTRLTVT.